One and the same sample provided the 9 T cell receptor beta chains below, sequenced in a study of cytomegalovirus exposure and HLA in healthy donors. PCR used 60 Vbeta primers and 13 Jbeta primers. Assay: immunoSEQ multiplex PCR; the TCRdb copy retains only in-frame clones and omits some. The sample has 40,000 to 50,000 clones; roughly 76% are singletons. Sequencing was carried out using PBMCs. These receptors all stem from a man aged 25 to 45 in good health and CMV-seronegative.

Notes on this clone: Germline is not matched at one junction end, which may reflect a read error. The gene calls are TRBV19 and TRBJ1-5; 7 bases agree with TRBD1. The germline CDR1 and CDR2 sequences are LNHDA and SQIVND (reference sequence). The CDR3 is 14 amino acids. The CDR3 loop reads CASSIEGGKQPQHF. The CDR3 DNA reads TGTGCCAGTAGTATAGAAGGGGGCAAGCAGCCCCAGCATTTT.

DNA for the CDR3: TGTGCCAGCAGTTCCCGACCCCAGGGTAGGAGGCAGTACTTC. Protein: CASSSRPQGRRQYF. The V and J genes are TRBV6-5 and TRBJ2-7; possible D gene TRBD1, 5 bases. The CDR3 extends over 14 amino acids. Per germline, CDR1 MNHEY and CDR2 SVGAGI. Trimming removed 4 bases at V and 9 bases at J, with 19 bases between.

Remarks on this clone: Because the CDR3's place on the DNA is in doubt, the DNA is left out and the CDR3 is given as listed by TCRdb. The J gene is TRBJ2-1, the V gene TRBV21-1; TRBD1 is taken as the D call from the table, unchecked against the DNA. TRBV21-1 is listed as a pseudogene. The CDR3 is 19 residues long, ends included. Here the CDR3 reads CASSKVGRGAKGPYNEQFF.

With respect to this clone: In this CDR3 the conserved last residue, phenylalanine or tryptophan, is missing, so a read error is likely. The chain recombines TRBV29-1 with TRBJ1-1, with D unresolved. CDR3 length: 16 residues. V lost 8 bases and J 4 bases, leaving 26 bases between the germline ends. Per germline, CDR1 SQVTM and CDR2 ANQGSEA. In DNA, the CDR3 is TGCAGCTTGGCAATAACCGGGGAACGGGCGGGCACTGAAGCTTTCGTT. Protein product: CSLAITGERAGTEAFV.

In this sample, this clone turned up once. This chain links TRBV18 with TRBJ2-5, with D possibly matching TRBD1 (5 bases). Trimming cost V 6 bases and J 9 bases, with 14 bases left between them. Germline CDR1 KGHSH, CDR2 LQKENI. CDR3 length: 12 amino acids. The CDR3 nucleotides are TGTGCCAGCTCGCCCGACAGAAATGCCCAGTACTTC. This translates into CASSPDRNAQYF.

The chain joins TRBV4-1 to TRBJ2-7, with a tentative D call TRBD2 (6 bases). V was trimmed by 4 bases and J by 4 bases, leaving 11 bases between them. This CDR3 contains 13 residues. The germline V gene has CDR1 MGHRA and CDR2 YSYEKL. The CDR3 loop reads CASSPGLYYEQYF. The CDR3 nucleotides read TGCGCCAGCAGCCCCGGACTATATTACGAGCAGTACTTC.

The rearrangement links TRBV5-6 to TRBJ1-5; D is unclear. CDR1 is SGHDT, CDR2 YYEEEE, per germline. The CDR3 is made up of 15 amino acids. Trimming shortened V by 2 bases and J by 2 bases, and 11 bases separated the two germline ends. The CDR3 is CASSFGVGGNQPQHF. The CDR3 DNA reads as TGTGCCAGCAGCTTCGGGGTGGGTGGCAATCAGCCCCAGCATTTT.

The CDR3 loop reads CASSFSGGFRGYTF. CDR3 sequence (DNA): TGCGCCAGCAGCTTCTCAGGGGGCTTTCGTGGCTACACCTTC. The chain links TRBV5-1 to TRBJ1-2; 8 nucleotides line up with TRBD1. From germline, CDR1 is SGHRS and CDR2 YFSETQ. J lost 7 bases, V lost 2 bases, and 7 bases had no gene match. This CDR3 comprises 14 residues.

This clone was recorded a few times. The chain employs TRBV2 and TRBJ1-2, with unresolved D. Deletions cut 7 bases from V and 4 bases from J, with 13 bases between. CDR1 is SNHLY and CDR2 is FYNNEI in the germline V gene. The CDR3 totals 13 residues. CDR3 DNA sequence: TGTGCCAGCATGGCCGAAATGGTCTATGGCTACACCTTC. Amino acid sequence: CASMAEMVYGYTF. The entire variable domain, with the rest obtained from reference TRBV2 and TRBJ1-2, is as follows: EPEVTQTPSHQVTQMGQEVILRCVPISNHLYFYWYRQILGQKVEFLVSFYNNEISEKSEIFDDQFSVERPDGSNFTLKIRSTKLEDSAMYFCASMAEMVYGYTFGSGTRLTVV.